Listed here are 19 T cell receptor beta chains from one sample, sequenced in a study of T cells in Graves' hyperthyroidism and ophthalmopathy. RNA transcripts served as the template for amplifying TCR beta CDR3 regions. The primer set for the first-round RT-PCR of the TCR CDR3 was HTBI. MiXCR, applied by TCRdb to the multiplex PCR reads, yields one record per CDR3 protein. The table lists about 580,000 distinct CDR3 sequences, 40% to 55% of them singletons, with around 7.7% in the top ten. Sequenced material: peripheral blood or thyroid tissue (not recorded which). The receptors stem from a woman under 30 with Graves' hyperthyroidism.

This clonotype showed up just a few times. The chain links TRBV27 to TRBJ2-7, with a tentative D call TRBD1 (7 bases). Trimming shortened V by 2 bases and J by 0 bases, and 11 bases separated the two germline ends. Looked up from germline, CDR1 is MNHEY and CDR2 is SMNVEV (reference sequence). The CDR3 length is 15 residues. The DNA for the CDR3 is TGTGCCAGCAGTTTAACGGAGGGGGCCTCCTACGAGCAGTACTTC. Translated, it gives CASSLTEGASYEQYF.

This clonotype came up many times. The chain links TRBV4-2 to TRBJ2-6; no reliable D call. CDR1 is LGHNA and CDR2 is YNFKEQ in the germline V gene. The CDR3 extends over 16 amino acids. V was pared by 0 bases and J by 0 bases, with 6 bases between. This chain's CDR3 is CASSQDFISGANVLTF. CDR3 nucleotides: TGTGCCAGCAGCCAAGATTTCATCTCTGGGGCCAACGTCCTGACTTTC.

As for this clonotype: The junction and the germline gene differ at one end; a read error may be behind it. J is TRBJ2-5 and V is TRBV5-1; 11 nucleotides line up with TRBD2. The CDR3 loop spans 15 amino acids. Germline CDR1 reads SGHRS; CDR2 reads YFSETQ. The CDR3 sequence is CASSPVAGGLEIQYF. In nucleotides, the CDR3 is TGCGCCAGCAGCCCTGTAGCGGGAGGGTTAGAGATCCAGTACTTC. Supplemented by reference TRBV5-1 and TRBJ2-5, the full variable domain reads KAGVTQTPRYLIKTRGQQVTLSCSPISGHRSVSWYQQTPGQGLQFLFEYFSETQRNKGNFPGRFSGRQFSNSRSEMNVSTLELGDSALYLCASSPVAGGLEIQYFGPGTRLLVL.

Points on this clonotype: This sequence may be a read error, since a much larger clone differs from it by one base. The V gene is TRBV6-1, the J gene TRBJ2-7; TRBD2 might be the D (6 bases). V was shortened by 7 bases and J by 5 bases, with 21 bases between the two germline ends. The CDR3 has 15 residues. CDR1 and CDR2 (germline): MNHNS, SASEGT. CDR3 in amino acids: CASNPLGGVINEQYF. CDR3 sequence (DNA): TGTGCCAGCAATCCCCTCGGAGGGGTCATCAACGAGCAGTACTTC.

The chain carries TRBV29-1 and TRBJ1-1; tentatively, D is TRBD1 (5 bases). Trimming shortened V by 6 bases and J by 7 bases, and 12 bases separated the two germline ends. This CDR3 is built from 11 residues. CDR1 SQVTM and CDR2 ANQGSEA come from the germline V gene. CDR3 region: CSVVQELEAFF. Here the CDR3 DNA reads TGCAGCGTCGTACAGGAACTTGAAGCTTTCTTT.

This chain links TRBV7-9 with TRBJ1-5; possibly TRBD1 for D (6 bases). This CDR3 has 15 residues. Trimming took 2 bases from V and 3 from J, leaving 11 bases between them. The V gene's germline CDR1 is SEHNR and CDR2 FQNEAQ (reference sequence). In nucleotides, the CDR3 is TGTGCCAGCAGCTTATGGGCAGGGGCCAATCAGCCCCAGCATTTT. Translated, it gives CASSLWAGANQPQHF.

This clonotype was seen at least ten times. This chain connects TRBV4-2 to TRBJ2-5; D possibly matches TRBD1 or TRBD2 (5 bases each). This CDR3 region has 12 residues. Germline values: CDR1 LGHNA, CDR2 YNFKEQ. Trimming took 8 bases from V and 5 from J, leaving 12 bases between them. CDR3 residues: CASGSGRETQYF. The CDR3 DNA reads as TGTGCCAGCGGGTCGGGACGGGAGACCCAGTACTTC.

This clonotype was counted a single time. The chain combines TRBV7-2 with TRBJ2-2; D unclear. V was trimmed by 8 bases and J by 8 bases, leaving 6 bases between them. Germline V gives CDR1 SGHTA, CDR2 FQGNSA. This CDR3 spans 10 amino acids. CDR3 protein: CASARGELFF. CDR3 sequence (DNA): TGTGCCAGCGCTAGGGGGGAGCTGTTTTTT.

This clonotype was counted between two and nine times. The chain combines TRBV2 with TRBJ2-5, with TRBD2 matching over 13 bases. There are 15 residues in the CDR3. Germline V lookup: CDR1 SNHLY, CDR2 FYNNEI. Trimming cost V 3 bases and J 5 bases; bases outside gene matches: 3. CDR3 sequence reads: CASSDRTSGSETQYF. CDR3 nucleotide sequence: TGTGCCAGCAGTGACCGGACTAGCGGGAGTGAGACCCAGTACTTC.

In this sample, this clonotype turned up many times. The chain uses TRBV11-3 and TRBJ2-2; D not certain. V dropped 2 bases and J dropped 7 bases, with 5 bases sitting between them. The CDR3 runs 12 residues. CDR1 and CDR2 from the germline V gene are SGHNT and YENEEA. CDR3 sequence: CASSLWIGELFF. The CDR3 DNA reads TGTGCCAGCAGCTTATGGATCGGGGAGCTGTTTTTT.

This clonotype was observed many times. The CDR3 DNA reads TGTGCCACCAGCAGAGATTGGAGCGGGAGCGGGGAGACCCAGTACTTC. Amino acids: CATSRDWSGSGETQYF. This chain connects TRBV15 to TRBJ2-5; 8 nucleotides align to TRBD2. The germline CDR1 and CDR2 sequences are LNHNV and YYDKDF (reference sequence). The length of the CDR3 is 16 residues. With V trimmed by 0 bases and J by 5 bases, 8 bases remained unmatched. Combining the CDR3 with reference TRBV15 and TRBJ2-5 gives the whole variable domain DAMVIQNPRYQVTQFGKPVTLSCSQTLNHNVMYWYQQKSSQAPKLLFHYYDKDFNNEADTPDNFQSRRPNTSFCFLDIRSPGLGDTAMYLCATSRDWSGSGETQYFGPGTRLLVL.

This clonotype was detected ten times or more. The chain uses TRBV19 and TRBJ2-7, with D possibly matching TRBD2 (6 bases). Trimming pared 6 bases from V and 2 bases from J, leaving 11 bases between. The CDR3 loop spans 13 amino acids. Germline V gene data show CDR1 as LNHDA and CDR2 as SQIVND (reference sequence). The CDR3 region is CASRGRGAYEQYF. The CDR3, as DNA: TGTGCCAGTAGGGGGCGCGGGGCCTACGAGCAGTACTTC. The variable domain in full, completed from reference TRBV19 and TRBJ2-7, reads DGGITQSPKYLFRKEGQNVTLSCEQNLNHDAMYWYRQDPGQGLRLIYYSQIVNDFQKGDIAEGYSVSREKKESFPLTVTSAQKNPTAFYLCASRGRGAYEQYFGPGTRLTVT.

With regard to this clonotype: Given a much more abundant clone one base away, this may be a read error. This rearrangement joins TRBV6-5 to TRBJ1-2; 7 bases are shared with TRBD1. After removal of 6 bases from V and 1 base from J, the junction contained 11 bases not matched to a gene. Germline V gene sequence: CDR1 MNHEY, CDR2 SVGAGI. The length of the CDR3 is 16 residues. The DNA of the CDR3 is TGTGCCAGCAGCCCGGGCAGGGGGGCGGATAACTATGGCTACACCTTC. It yields the protein CASSPGRGADNYGYTF.

Many counts were recorded for this clonotype. This chain joins TRBV7-2 and TRBJ1-6; D not resolved. Trimming left V 1 base short and J 9 bases short, with 10 bases between. CDR3 length: 14 residues. Germline V lookup: CDR1 SGHTA, CDR2 FQGNSA. The CDR3 is CASSLDGLISPLHF. CDR3 coding DNA: TGTGCCAGCAGCTTAGACGGATTAATTTCACCCCTCCACTTT.

This clonotype was observed many times. As DNA, the CDR3 is TGCAGTGCTACCAACCCCAAGACAGGGGCCTATGGCTACACCTTC. Translating it yields CSATNPKTGAYGYTF. The chain recombines TRBV20-1 with TRBJ1-2, with TRBD1 identical over 8 bases. Germline CDR1 DFQATT, CDR2 SNEGSKA (reference sequence). J was trimmed by 4 bases and V by 4 bases; bases with no gene match: 11. This CDR3 is 15 amino acids long.

CDR3 in amino acids: CASSYIRTGGDGYTF. CDR3 coding DNA: TGTGCCAGCAGTTACATCCGGACAGGGGGCGATGGCTACACCTTC. The genes are TRBV12-3 or TRBV12-4 and TRBJ1-2; TRBD1 aligns across 11 bases. Trimming at V came to 4 bases and at J to 6 bases, leaving 7 bases not matched to a gene. CDR3 length: 15 amino acids.

For this clonotype: This clone may be a read error of a much larger clone one base away. The chain joins TRBV6-4 to TRBJ2-3; weak D call: TRBD1 (5 bases). The CDR3 covers 14 residues. The V end was cut by 1 base, the J end by 1 base, with 6 bases between. Germline assignment: CDR1 MRHNA and CDR2 SNTAGT. The CDR3 is CASSDLGGTDTQYF. DNA of the CDR3: TGTGCCAGCAGTGACTTAGGGGGCACAGATACGCAGTATTTT.

Note on this clonotype: The conserved phenylalanine or tryptophan is not found at the CDR3 terminus, so this likely reflects a read error. No DNA is shown, since the ends of the CDR3 on it are uncertain; the CDR3 is the one TCRdb lists. The V and J genes are TRBV7-6 and TRBJ2-7; the D call in the table, TRBD2, was not verified against the DNA. The germline gives CDR1 SGHVS, CDR2 FNYEAQ. The CDR3 spans 10 residues, counting both ends. The CDR3 is CASSDGLAGG.

This clonotype has ten or more counts. The chain joins TRBV5-6 to TRBJ1-2, with a possible D match to TRBD1 (5 bases). Trimming removed 4 bases at V and 0 bases at J, with 13 bases between. Germline CDR1 reads SGHDT; CDR2 reads YYEEEE. The CDR3 length is 15 residues. In nucleotides, the CDR3 is TGTGCCAGCAGCCCGGGCAGGGTAGCTAACTATGGCTACACCTTC. Its protein product is CASSPGRVANYGYTF.